The present TCR beta chain was sequenced within a study of T cell changes during pregnancy in multiple sclerosis. The CDR3 extends over 13 amino acids. Germline CDR1 and CDR2: GTSNPN and SVGIG (reference sequence). Trimming cost V 1 base and J 5 bases, with 9 bases left between them. Profiled with immunoSEQ multiplex PCR; TCRdb holds only in-frame clones, not every one. The profile shows roughly 40,000 clones, approximately 80% of them singletons. This clonotype was obtained from a female donor with multiple sclerosis, enrolled in a pregnancy study. The starting material was CD4+ T cells from peripheral blood mononuclear cells, obtained before pregnancy. The V and J genes are TRBV30 and TRBJ1-5; possible D gene TRBD1, 5 bases. The CDR3 protein is CAWSGGLDQPQHF. The CDR3 nucleotides read TGTGCCTGGAGTGGGGGCTTGGATCAGCCCCAGCATTTT. Supplemented by reference TRBV30 and TRBJ1-5, the full variable domain reads SQTIHQWPATLVQPVGSPLSLECTVEGTSNPNLYWYRQAAGRGLQLLFYSVGIGQISSEVPQNLSASRPQDRQFILSSKKLLLSDSGFYLCAWSGGLDQPQHFGDGTRLSIL.